The clone carrying this T cell receptor (beta chain) was found many times. Its antigen is not identified. Spread over ten immunoSEQ deep assay plates, unsorted PBMC DNA underwent sequencing. The table came from immunoSEQ multiplex PCR; TCRdb's copy has only in-frame clones and leaves some out. The table shows 450,000 to 500,000 clones, with roughly 85% occurring only once. The ends lost 8 bases at V and 1 base at J; junction bases unmatched: 4. In germline, CDR1 is WSHSY, CDR2 SAAADI. The CDR3 is 14 residues long. The sample originates from a study of shared clonotypes between healthy human individuals. Across the study: Those who served as donors were a couple of women and three men between the ages of 18 and 49. Findings of the study overall: Sampling covered nothing but blood. Tissue TCR repertoires likely differ from those found in blood.

The TCR was taken from a woman aged 40 to 55 in good health. Some clones in this sample may be carry-over from other donors' samples. Sequencing input: PBMCs. The rearrangement joins TRBV10-2 to TRBJ2-4; the match to TRBD2 covers 8 bases. The CDR3 here is CASRTSRAKNIQYF. The CDR3 DNA reads as TGCGCCAGCCGGACTAGCAGGGCCAAAAACATTCAGTACTTC.